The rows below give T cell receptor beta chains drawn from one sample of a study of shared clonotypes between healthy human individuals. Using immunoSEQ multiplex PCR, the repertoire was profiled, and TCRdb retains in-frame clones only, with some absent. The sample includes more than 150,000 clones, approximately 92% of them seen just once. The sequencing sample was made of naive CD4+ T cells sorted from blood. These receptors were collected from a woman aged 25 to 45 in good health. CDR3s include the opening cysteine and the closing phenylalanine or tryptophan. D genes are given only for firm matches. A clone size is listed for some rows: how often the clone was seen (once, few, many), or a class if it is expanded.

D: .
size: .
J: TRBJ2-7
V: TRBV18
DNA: TGTGCCAGCTCACCACCCCGACCGCGTCACGAGCAGTACTTC
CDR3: CASSPPRPRHEQYF

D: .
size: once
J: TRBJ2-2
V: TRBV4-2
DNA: TGTGCCAGCAGCCAAGAACACGGGGAGCTGTTTTTT
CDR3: CASSQEHGELFF

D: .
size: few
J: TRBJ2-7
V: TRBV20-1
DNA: TGCAGTGCTCCCGCAGAGTACGAGCAGTACTTC
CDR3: CSAPAEYEQYF

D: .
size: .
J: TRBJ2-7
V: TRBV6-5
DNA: TGTGCCAGCAGAGACCGAACAAGAGGGCGGTACGAGCAGTACTTC
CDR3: CASRDRTRGRYEQYF

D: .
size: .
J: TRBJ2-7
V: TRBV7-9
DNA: TGTGCCAGCAGCCTGGGCCCTATCGAGCAGTACTTC
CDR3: CASSLGPIEQYF

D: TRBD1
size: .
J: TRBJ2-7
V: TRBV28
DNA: TGTGCCAGCAGTCCCCGGGACAGGGCGGGATACGAGCAGTACTTC
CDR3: CASSPRDRAGYEQYF

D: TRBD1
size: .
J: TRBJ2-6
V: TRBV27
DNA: TGTGCCAGCAGTCCCCGGACAGGAACCGACTCTGGGGCCAACGTCCTGACTTTC
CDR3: CASSPRTGTDSGANVLTF

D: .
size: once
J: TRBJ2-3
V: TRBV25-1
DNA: TGTGCCAGCAGTGAGCCCGCACGAGGGGATACGCAGTATTTT
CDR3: CASSEPARGDTQYF

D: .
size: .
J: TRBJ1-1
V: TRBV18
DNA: TGTGCCAGCTCATCAGGACGGAACACTGAAGCTTTCTTT
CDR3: CASSSGRNTEAFF

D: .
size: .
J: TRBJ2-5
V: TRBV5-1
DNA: TGCGCCAGCAGCGAGGCAGGAGAAGAGACCCAGTACTTC
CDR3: CASSEAGEETQYF

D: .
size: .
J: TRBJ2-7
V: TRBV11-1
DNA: TGTGCCAGCAGCTTCGCGAGGGACCCTAACTACGAGCAGTACTTC
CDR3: CASSFARDPNYEQYF

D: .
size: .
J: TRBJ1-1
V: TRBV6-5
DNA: TGTGCCAGCAGTTTACTCGTGGGGGGGCGGACTGAAGCTTTCTTT
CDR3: CASSLLVGGRTEAFF

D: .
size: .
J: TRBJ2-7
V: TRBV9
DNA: TGTGCCAGCAGCGTAGAAATAGTGAGTTCGGGAGAGCAGTACTTC
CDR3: CASSVEIVSSGEQYF

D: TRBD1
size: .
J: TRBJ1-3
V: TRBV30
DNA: TGTGCCTACCAGACAGGGAATCTCGAAAACACCATATATTTT
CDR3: CAYQTGNLENTIYF

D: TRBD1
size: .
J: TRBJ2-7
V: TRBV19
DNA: TGTGCCAGTAGTACCCTACCGGGACAGGGTAAAGAGCAGTACTTC
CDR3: CASSTLPGQGKEQYF

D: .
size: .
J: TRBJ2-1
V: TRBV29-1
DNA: TGCAGCGTTGATGGGGGAAGGGGGTTCTTC
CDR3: CSVDGGRGFF

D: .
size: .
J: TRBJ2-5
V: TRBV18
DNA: TGTGCCAGCTCACTTAATCAAGAGACCCAGTACTTC
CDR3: CASSLNQETQYF

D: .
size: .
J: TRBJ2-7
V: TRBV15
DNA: TGTGCCACCAGCAGAGATACCACTCTCTACTCCTACGAGCAGTACTTC
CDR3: CATSRDTTLYSYEQYF

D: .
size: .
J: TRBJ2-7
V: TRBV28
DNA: TGTGCCAGCAGTCCCGACAGCCACGAGCAGTACTTC
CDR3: CASSPDSHEQYF

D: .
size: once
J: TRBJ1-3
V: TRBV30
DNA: TGTGCCTGGAGCCCTGACCTTCTCTCTGGAAACACCATATATTTT
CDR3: CAWSPDLLSGNTIYF

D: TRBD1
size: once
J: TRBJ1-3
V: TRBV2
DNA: TGTGCCAGCAGTAACCGTGGACAGGGAAGTGGAAACACCATATATTTT
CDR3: CASSNRGQGSGNTIYF

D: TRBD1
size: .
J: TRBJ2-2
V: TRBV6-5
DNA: TGTGCCAGTCGGACGGGGACAGGGGGCTTCGGGGAGCTGTTTTTT
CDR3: CASRTGTGGFGELFF

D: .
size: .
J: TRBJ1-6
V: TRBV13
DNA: TGTGCCAGCAGCTTAGGTGCAGGGGCTTCACCCCTCCACTTT
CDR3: CASSLGAGASPLHF

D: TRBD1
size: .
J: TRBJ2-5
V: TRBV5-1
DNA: TGCGCCAGCAGTCCCGGGACAGGGGGTTCCTCCGGGGAGACCCAGTACTTC
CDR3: CASSPGTGGSSGETQYF

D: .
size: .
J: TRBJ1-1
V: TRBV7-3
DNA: TGTGCCAGCAGCTTAGCGGCCCCCGGAGAAGCTTTCTTT
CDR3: CASSLAAPGEAFF

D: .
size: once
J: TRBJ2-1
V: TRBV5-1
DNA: TGCGCCAGCAGCTTGGGTCCGGGGATCTACAATGAGCAGTTCTTC
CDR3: CASSLGPGIYNEQFF

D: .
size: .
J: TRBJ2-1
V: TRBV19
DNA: TGTGCCAGTAGCGTCGGGACGGGTGAGCAGTTCTTC
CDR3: CASSVGTGEQFF

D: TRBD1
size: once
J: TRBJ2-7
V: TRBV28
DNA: TGTGCCAGCAGTCCAACGGGACAGCTCTCCTACGAGCAGTACTTC
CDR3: CASSPTGQLSYEQYF

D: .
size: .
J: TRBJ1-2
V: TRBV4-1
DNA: TGCGCCAGCAGCCTTTTGGCCTACCGAAAGACCTATGGCTACACCTTC
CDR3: CASSLLAYRKTYGYTF

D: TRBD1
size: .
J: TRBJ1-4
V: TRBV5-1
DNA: TGCGCCAGCAGACCGACAGGGCTAGGAAAACTGTTTTTT
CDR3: CASRPTGLGKLFF

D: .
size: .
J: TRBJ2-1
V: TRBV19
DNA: TGTGCCAGTAGTATAGGTAGCAGGGTGGGCAATGAGCAGTTCTTC
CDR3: CASSIGSRVGNEQFF

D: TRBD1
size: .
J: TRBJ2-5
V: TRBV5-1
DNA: TGCGCCAGCAGCTCGACAGGGTCCGGAGAGACCCAGTACTTC
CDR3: CASSSTGSGETQYF

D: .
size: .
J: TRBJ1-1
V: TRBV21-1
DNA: TGTGCCAGCAGCGCCTCGTCGGGGGCTGAAGCTTTCTTT
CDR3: CASSASSGAEAFF

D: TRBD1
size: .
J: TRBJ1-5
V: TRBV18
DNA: TGTGCCAGCTCACCAAGACAGGGGAGTACGGTCGGCAATCAGCCCCAGCATTTT
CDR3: CASSPRQGSTVGNQPQHF

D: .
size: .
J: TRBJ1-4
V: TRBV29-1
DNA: TGCAGCGTTGGGGGCGCGGGAGGGGAAAAACTGTTTTTT
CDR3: CSVGGAGGEKLFF

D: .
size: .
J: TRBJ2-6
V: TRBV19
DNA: TGTGCCAGTAGTGACACAAGATTCTCTGGGGCCAACGTCCTGACTTTC
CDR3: CASSDTRFSGANVLTF

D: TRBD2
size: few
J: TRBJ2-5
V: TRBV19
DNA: TGTGCCAGTAGTCCATCCACTAGCGGGAGGGCCAAGGAGACCCAGTACTTC
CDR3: CASSPSTSGRAKETQYF

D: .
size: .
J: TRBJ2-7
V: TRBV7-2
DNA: TGTGCCAGCAGCTTTCTAACATACGAGCAGTACTTC
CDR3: CASSFLTYEQYF

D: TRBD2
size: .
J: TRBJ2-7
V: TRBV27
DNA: TGTGCCAGCAGGAAGACTAGCGTGGGGTACGAGCAGTACTTC
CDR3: CASRKTSVGYEQYF

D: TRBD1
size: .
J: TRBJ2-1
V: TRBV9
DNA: TGTGCCAGCAGTGAGGGACAGGCGCCCAAGGGTGAGCAGTTCTTC
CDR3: CASSEGQAPKGEQFF

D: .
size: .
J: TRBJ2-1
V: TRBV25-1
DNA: TGTGCCAGCAGTGAAGAGGGGACCCACATCCACCAGTTCTTC
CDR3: CASSEEGTHIHQFF

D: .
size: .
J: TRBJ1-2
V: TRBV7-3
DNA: TGTGCCAGCAGCCAAAACAGGGATTCAGGTGGCTACACCTTC
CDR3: CASSQNRDSGGYTF

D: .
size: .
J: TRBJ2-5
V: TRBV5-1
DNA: TGCGCCAGCAGCTTGGGGGGGATGGAGACCCAGTACTTC
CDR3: CASSLGGMETQYF

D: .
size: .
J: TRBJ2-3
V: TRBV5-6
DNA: TGTGCCAGCAGCTACCCTAGAGGTGGGTCCACAGATACGCAGTATTTT
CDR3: CASSYPRGGSTDTQYF

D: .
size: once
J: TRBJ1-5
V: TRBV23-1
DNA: TGCGCCAGCAGTCAATCGGTGCAGGGAGAGGTTCGACAGCCCCAGCATTTT
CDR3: CASSQSVQGEVRQPQHF

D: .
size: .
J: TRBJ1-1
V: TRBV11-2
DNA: TGTGCCAGCAGCTCCATACTGACGTGGGTGAACACTGAAGCTTTCTTT
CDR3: CASSSILTWVNTEAFF

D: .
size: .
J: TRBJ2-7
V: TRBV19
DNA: TGTGCCAGTAGTCCGCGTAGGAGCTCCTACGAGCAGTACTTC
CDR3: CASSPRRSSYEQYF

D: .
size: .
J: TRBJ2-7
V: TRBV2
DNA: TGTGCCAGCAGGACAGAACAGCCCTACGAGCAGTACTTC
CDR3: CASRTEQPYEQYF

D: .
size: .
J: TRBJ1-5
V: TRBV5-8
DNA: TGTGCCAGCAGCTCTAGGGACATTCAGCCCCAGCATTTT
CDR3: CASSSRDIQPQHF

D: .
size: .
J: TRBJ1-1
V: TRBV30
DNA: TGTGCCTGGAGTGTGGGCCAGAACACTGAAGCTTTCTTT
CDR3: CAWSVGQNTEAFF

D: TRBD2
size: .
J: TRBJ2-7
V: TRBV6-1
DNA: TGTGCCAGCAGTGAAGCGGGGGGGACCTCCTACGAGCAGTACTTC
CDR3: CASSEAGGTSYEQYF

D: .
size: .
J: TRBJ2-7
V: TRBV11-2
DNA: TGTGCCAGCAGCTTAGTATTGCGGACTCTCAGCTCCTACGAGCAGTACTTC
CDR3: CASSLVLRTLSSYEQYF

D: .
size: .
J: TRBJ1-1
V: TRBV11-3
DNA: TGTGCCAGCAGATTACCTAGGGAGGGGAACACTGAAGCTTTCTTT
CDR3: CASRLPREGNTEAFF

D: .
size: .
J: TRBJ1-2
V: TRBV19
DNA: TGTGCCAGTAGTCTCAGGCAAGGTACCGCTATCTGGGGATATGGCTACACCTTC
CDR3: CASSLRQGTAIWGYGYTF

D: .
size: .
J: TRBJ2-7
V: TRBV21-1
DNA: TGTGCCAGCAGGCTACACGTGTTAGACGAGCAGTACTTC
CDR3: CASRLHVLDEQYF

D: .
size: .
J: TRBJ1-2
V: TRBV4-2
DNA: TGTGCCAGCAGCCAAGATCTTGTGGATGGCTACACCTTC
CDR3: CASSQDLVDGYTF